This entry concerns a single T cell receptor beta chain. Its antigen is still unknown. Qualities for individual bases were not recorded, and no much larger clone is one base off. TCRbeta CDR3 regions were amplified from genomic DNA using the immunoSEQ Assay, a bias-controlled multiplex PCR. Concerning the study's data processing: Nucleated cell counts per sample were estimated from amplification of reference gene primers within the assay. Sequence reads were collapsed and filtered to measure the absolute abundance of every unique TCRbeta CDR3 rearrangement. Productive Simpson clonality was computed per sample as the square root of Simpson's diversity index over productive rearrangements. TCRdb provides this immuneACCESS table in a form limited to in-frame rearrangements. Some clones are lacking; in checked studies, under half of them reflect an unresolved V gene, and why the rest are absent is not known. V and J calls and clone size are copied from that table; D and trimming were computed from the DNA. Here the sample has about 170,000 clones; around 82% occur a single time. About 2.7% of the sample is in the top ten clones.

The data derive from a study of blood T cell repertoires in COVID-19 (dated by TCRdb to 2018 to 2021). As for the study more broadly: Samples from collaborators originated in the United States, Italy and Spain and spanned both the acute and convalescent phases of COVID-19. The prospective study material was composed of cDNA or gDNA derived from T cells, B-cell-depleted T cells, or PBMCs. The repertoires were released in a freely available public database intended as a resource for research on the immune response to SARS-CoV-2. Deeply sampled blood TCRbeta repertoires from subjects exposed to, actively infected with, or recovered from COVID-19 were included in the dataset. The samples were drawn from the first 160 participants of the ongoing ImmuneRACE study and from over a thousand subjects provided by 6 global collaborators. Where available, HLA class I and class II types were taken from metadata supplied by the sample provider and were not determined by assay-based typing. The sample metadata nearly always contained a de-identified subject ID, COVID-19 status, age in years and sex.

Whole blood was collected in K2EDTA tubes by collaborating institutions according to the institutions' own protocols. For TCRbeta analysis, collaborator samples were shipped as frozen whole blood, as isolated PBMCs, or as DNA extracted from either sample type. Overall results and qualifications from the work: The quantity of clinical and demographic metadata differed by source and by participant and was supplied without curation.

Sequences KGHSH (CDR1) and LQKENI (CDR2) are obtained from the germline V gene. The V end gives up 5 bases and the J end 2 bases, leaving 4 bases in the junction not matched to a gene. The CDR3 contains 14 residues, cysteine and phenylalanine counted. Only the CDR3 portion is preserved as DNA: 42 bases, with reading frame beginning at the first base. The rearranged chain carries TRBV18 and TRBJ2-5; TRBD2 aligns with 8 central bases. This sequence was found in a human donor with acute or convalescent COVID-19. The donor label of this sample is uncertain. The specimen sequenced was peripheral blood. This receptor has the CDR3 CASSVAGGQETQYF. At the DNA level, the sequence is TGTGCCAGCTCAGTTGCGGGGGGACAAGAGACCCAGTACTTC.